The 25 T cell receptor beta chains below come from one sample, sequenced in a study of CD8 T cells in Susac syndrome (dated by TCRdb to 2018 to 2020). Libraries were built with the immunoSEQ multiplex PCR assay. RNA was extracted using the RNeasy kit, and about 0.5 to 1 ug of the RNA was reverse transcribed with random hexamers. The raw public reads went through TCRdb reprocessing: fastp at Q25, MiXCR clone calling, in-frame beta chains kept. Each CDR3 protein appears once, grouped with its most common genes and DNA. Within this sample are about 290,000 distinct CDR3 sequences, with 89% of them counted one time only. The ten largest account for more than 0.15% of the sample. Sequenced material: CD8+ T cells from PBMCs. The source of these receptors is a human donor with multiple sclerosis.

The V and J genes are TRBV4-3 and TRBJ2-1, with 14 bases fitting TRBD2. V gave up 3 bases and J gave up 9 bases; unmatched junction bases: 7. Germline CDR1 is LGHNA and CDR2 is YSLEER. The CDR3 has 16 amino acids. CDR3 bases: TGCGCCAGCAGCCAGACTAGCGGGAGGGCCGACAGTGAGCAGTTCTTC. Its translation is CASSQTSGRADSEQFF.

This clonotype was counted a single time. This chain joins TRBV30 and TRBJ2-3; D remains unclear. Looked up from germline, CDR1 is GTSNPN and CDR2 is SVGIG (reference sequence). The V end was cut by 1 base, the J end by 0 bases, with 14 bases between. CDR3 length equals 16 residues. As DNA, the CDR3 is TGTGCCTGGAGTGGGGCAGTACTATCTAGCACAGATACGCAGTATTTT. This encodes CAWSGAVLSSTDTQYF.

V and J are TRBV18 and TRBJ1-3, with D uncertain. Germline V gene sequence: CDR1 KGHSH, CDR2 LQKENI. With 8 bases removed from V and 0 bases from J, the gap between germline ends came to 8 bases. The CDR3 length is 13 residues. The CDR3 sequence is CASLGNSGNTIYF. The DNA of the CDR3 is TGTGCCAGCCTGGGTAACTCTGGAAACACCATATATTTT.

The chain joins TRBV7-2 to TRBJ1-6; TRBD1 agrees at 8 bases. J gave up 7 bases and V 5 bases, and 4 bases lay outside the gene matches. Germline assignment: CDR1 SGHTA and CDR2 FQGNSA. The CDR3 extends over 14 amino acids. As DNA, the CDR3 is TGTGCCAGCAGCCCAAGGACAGGGAATTCACCCCTCCACTTT. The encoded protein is CASSPRTGNSPLHF.

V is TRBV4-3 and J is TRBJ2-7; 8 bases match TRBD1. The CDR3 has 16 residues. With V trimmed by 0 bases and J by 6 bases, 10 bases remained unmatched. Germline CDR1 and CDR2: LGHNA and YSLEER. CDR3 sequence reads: CASSQDWVTGEIEQYF. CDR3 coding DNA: TGCGCCAGCAGCCAAGATTGGGTGACAGGGGAAATCGAGCAGTACTTC.

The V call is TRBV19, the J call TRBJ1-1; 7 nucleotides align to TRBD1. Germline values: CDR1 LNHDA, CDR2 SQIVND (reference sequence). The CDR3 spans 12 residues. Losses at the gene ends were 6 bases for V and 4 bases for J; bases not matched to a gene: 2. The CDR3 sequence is CASRRGLTEAFF. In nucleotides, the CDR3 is TGTGCCAGTAGAAGGGGGCTCACTGAAGCTTTCTTT.

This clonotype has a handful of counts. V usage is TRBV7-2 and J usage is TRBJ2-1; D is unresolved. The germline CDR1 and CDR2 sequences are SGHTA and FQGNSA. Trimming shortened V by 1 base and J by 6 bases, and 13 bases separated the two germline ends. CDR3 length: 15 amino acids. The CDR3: CASSLVGYSSNEQFF. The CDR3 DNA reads TGTGCCAGCAGCTTAGTTGGATACAGCTCCAATGAGCAGTTCTTC.

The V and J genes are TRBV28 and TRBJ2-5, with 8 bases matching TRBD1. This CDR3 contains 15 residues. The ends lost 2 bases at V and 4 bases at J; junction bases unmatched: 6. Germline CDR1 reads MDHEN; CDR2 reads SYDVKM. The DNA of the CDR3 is TGTGCCAGCAGTTTACGGACAGGGCGGGGAGAGACCCAGTACTTC. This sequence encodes CASSLRTGRGETQYF.

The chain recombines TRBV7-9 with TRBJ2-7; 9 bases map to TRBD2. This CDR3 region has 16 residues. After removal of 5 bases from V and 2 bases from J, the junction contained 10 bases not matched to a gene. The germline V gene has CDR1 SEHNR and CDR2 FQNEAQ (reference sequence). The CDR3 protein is CASSPSVAGATYEQYF. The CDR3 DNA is TGTGCCAGCAGCCCGTCAGTAGCGGGGGCTACCTACGAGCAGTACTTC.

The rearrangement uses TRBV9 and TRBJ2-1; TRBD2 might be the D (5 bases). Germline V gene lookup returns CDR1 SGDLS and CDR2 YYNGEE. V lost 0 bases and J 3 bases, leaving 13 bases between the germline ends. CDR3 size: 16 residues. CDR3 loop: CASSVVLTGYYNEQFF. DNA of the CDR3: TGTGCCAGCAGCGTAGTCCTCACGGGGTACTACAATGAGCAGTTCTTC.

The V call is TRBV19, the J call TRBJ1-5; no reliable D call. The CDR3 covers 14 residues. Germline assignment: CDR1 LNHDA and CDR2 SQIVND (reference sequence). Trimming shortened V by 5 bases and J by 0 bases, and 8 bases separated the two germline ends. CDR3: CASSLGYSNQPQHF. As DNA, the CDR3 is TGTGCCAGTAGTTTGGGGTATAGCAATCAGCCCCAGCATTTT. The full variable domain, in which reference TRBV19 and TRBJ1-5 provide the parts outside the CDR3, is DGGITQSPKYLFRKEGQNVTLSCEQNLNHDAMYWYRQDPGQGLRLIYYSQIVNDFQKGDIAEGYSVSREKKESFPLTVTSAQKNPTAFYLCASSLGYSNQPQHFGDGTRLSIL.

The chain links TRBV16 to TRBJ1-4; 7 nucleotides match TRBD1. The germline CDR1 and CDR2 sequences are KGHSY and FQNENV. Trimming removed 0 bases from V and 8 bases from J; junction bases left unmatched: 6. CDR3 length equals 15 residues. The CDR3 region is CASSQSRQGVEKLFF. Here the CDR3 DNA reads TGTGCCAGCAGCCAATCGCGACAGGGTGTAGAAAAACTGTTTTTT.

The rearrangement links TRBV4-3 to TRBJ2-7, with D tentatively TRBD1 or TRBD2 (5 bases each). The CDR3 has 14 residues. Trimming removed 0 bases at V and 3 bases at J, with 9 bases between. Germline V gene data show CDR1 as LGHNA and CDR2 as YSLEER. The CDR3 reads CASSQDEGNYEQYF. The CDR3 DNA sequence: TGCGCCAGCAGCCAAGACGAGGGGAACTACGAGCAGTACTTC.

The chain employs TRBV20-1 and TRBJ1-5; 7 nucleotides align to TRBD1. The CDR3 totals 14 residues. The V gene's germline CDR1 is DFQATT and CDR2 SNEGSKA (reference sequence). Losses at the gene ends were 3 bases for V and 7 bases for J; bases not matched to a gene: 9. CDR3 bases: TGCAGTGCTAGTCCGACAGGGATAGGACAGCCCCAGCATTTT. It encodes CSASPTGIGQPQHF.

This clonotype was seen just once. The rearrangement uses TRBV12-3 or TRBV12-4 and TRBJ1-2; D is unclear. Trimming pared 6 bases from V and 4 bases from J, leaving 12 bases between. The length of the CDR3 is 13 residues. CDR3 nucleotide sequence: TGTGCCAGCAGCCCTGGGCGTTCCTATGGCTACACCTTC. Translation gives CASSPGRSYGYTF.

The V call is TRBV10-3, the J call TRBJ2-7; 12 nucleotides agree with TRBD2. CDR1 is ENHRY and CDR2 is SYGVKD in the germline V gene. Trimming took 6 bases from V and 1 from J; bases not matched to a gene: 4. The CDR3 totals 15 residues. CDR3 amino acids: CAISPGLAGSYEQYF. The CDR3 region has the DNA TGTGCCATCAGCCCTGGACTAGCGGGGTCCTACGAGCAGTACTTC.

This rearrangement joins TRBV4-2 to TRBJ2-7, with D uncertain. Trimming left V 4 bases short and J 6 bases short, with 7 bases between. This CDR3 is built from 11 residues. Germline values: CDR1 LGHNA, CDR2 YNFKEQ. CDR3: CASSRPGEQYF. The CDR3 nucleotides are TGTGCCAGCAGCCGCCCGGGCGAGCAGTACTTC.

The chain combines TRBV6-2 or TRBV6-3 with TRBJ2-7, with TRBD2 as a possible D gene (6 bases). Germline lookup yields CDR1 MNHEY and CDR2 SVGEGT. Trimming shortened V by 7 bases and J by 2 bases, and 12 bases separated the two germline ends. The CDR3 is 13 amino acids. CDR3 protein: CASTRPGAYEQYF. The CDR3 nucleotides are TGTGCCAGCACCAGGCCGGGGGCCTACGAGCAGTACTTC.

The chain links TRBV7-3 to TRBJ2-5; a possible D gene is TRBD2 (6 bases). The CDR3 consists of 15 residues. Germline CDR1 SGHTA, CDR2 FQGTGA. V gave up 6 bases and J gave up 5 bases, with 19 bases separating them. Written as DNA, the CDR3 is TGTGCCAGCAGATCCTACGGGGAGGCCCTCGAGACCCAGTACTTC. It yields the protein CASRSYGEALETQYF.

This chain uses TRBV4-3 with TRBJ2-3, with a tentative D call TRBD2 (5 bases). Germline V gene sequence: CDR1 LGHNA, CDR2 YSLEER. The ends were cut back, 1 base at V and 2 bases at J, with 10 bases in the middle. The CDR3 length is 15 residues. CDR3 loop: CASSQVLASTDTQYF. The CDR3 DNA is TGCGCCAGCAGCCAAGTATTAGCGTCCACAGATACGCAGTATTTT.

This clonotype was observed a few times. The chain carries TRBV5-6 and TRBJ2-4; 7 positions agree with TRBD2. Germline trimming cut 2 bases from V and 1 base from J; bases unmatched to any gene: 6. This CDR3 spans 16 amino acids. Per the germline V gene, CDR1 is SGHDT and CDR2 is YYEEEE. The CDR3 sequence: CASSLMAGVAKNIQYF. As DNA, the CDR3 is TGTGCCAGCAGCTTAATGGCGGGGGTGGCCAAAAACATTCAGTACTTC.

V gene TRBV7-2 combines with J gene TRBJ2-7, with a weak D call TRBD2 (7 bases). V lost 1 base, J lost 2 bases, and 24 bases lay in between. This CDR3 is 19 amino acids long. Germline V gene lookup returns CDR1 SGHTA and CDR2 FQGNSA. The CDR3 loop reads CASSLGPLPVGGGTYEQYF. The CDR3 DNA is TGTGCCAGCAGCTTAGGGCCGCTACCCGTAGGGGGGGGGACCTACGAGCAGTACTTC.

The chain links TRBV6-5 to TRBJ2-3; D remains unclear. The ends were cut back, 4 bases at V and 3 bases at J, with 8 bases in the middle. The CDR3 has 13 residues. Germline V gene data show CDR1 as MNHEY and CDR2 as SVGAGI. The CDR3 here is CASSSLTTDTQYF. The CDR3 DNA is TGTGCCAGCAGTTCCCTTACGACAGATACGCAGTATTTT.

The CDR3 DNA reads TGTGCCAGCAGCTCCCAGACTAGCGGGAGTTTCAATGAGCAGTTCTTC. As protein: CASSSQTSGSFNEQFF. V usage is TRBV7-8 and J usage is TRBJ2-1; 12 bases agree with TRBD2. CDR3 length: 16 residues. Germline lookup yields CDR1 SGHVS and CDR2 FQNEAQ. The V and J ends lost 4 bases and 6 bases, in that order; junction bases with no gene match: 7.

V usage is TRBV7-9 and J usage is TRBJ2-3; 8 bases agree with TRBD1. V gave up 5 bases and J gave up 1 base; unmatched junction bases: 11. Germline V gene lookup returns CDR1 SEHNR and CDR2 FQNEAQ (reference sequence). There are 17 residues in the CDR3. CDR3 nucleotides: TGTGCCAGCAGCCCCCGGACAGGGACCAAGGGCACAGATACGCAGTATTTT. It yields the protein CASSPRTGTKGTDTQYF.